The T cell receptor beta chain described here comes from a study of T cell responses to AZD1222 COVID-19 vaccine. Study overall: Timing groups of about 4 and about 12 weeks for second doses were pooled.

Germline values: CDR1 MDHEN, CDR2 SYDVKM. There are 16 residues in the CDR3. V gave up 4 bases and J gave up 4 bases; unmatched junction bases: 12. The table came from immunoSEQ multiplex PCR; TCRdb's copy has only in-frame clones and leaves some out. Of roughly 150,000 clones in the sample, 85% to 90% were seen once. Source: peripheral blood, taken on day 0 of AZD1222 vaccination. This chain connects TRBV28 to TRBJ2-7; 8 bases map to TRBD1. This receptor was identified in an adult in good health. The CDR3 loop reads CASSYLIQGADYEQYF. The CDR3 DNA sequence: TGTGCCAGCAGTTATCTGATTCAGGGGGCTGATTACGAGCAGTACTTC.